Following are 10 T cell receptor beta chains from one sample sequenced in a study of lymphopenia after photon versus proton radiotherapy. Libraries were prepared by immunoSEQ multiplex PCR; TCRdb keeps only in-frame clonotypes and omits some of them. The sample includes 75,000 to 90,000 clones, more than 70% of them seen just once. This specimen was peripheral blood, taken from a patient treated with proton-based radiotherapy. These receptor sequences come from a man aged 55 to 70 with pancreatic cancer.

The chain employs TRBV19 and TRBJ1-5, with 10 bases lining up with TRBD1. This CDR3 comprises 16 residues. V gave up 10 bases and J gave up 0 bases; unmatched junction bases: 9. Germline CDR1 is LNHDA and CDR2 is SQIVND (reference sequence). Written as DNA, the CDR3 is TGTGCCACCAGGGACAGGGGAGGGTATAGCAATCAGCCCCAGCATTTT. Translated, it gives CATRDRGGYSNQPQHF.

The chain uses TRBV6-1 and TRBJ2-2; weak D call: TRBD1 (5 bases). Looked up from germline, CDR1 is MNHNS and CDR2 is SASEGT. The CDR3 is 15 residues long. The V gene lost 2 bases and the J gene lost 6 bases, with 13 bases spanning the gap. DNA of the CDR3: TGTGCCAGCAGTGAACCAGGGAAAGGGCCCGGGGAGCTGTTTTTT. Translated, it gives CASSEPGKGPGELFF.

The rearrangement uses TRBV29-1 and TRBJ2-2; D not resolved. V was trimmed by 6 bases and J by 8 bases, leaving 10 bases between them. CDR3 length equals 11 residues. Per the germline V gene, CDR1 is SQVTM and CDR2 is ANQGSEA. The CDR3, as DNA: TGCAGCGTGGGTTTCGCGGGGGAGCTGTTTTTT. It specifies CSVGFAGELFF.

This rearrangement joins TRBV5-6 to TRBJ1-2; TRBD1 agrees at 7 bases. Germline CDR1 reads SGHDT; CDR2 reads YYEEEE. This CDR3 spans 16 amino acids. V lost 4 bases to trimming and J lost 7 bases; unmatched junction nucleotides: 16. The CDR3 nucleotides read TGTGCCAGCAGCCTTCCCCAATTGACAGGGAGGGGTGGCTACACCTTC. Translating it yields CASSLPQLTGRGGYTF.

The rearrangement joins TRBV14 to TRBJ2-5, with D perhaps matching TRBD2 (5 bases). The V end lost 3 bases, the J end lost 5 bases, and 13 bases lay between the germline ends. Germline assignment: CDR1 SGHDN and CDR2 FVKESK. This CDR3 region has 14 residues. The DNA of the CDR3 is TGTGCCAGCAGCCATCCGGGGATGGGGGAGACCCAGTACTTC. Encoded protein: CASSHPGMGETQYF.

The rearrangement uses TRBV18 and TRBJ2-6; D not resolved. CDR3 length equals 15 residues. Germline V lookup: CDR1 KGHSH, CDR2 LQKENI. Trimming pared 4 bases from V and 4 bases from J, leaving 11 bases between. The CDR3 is CASSRPGAGANVLTF. The CDR3 region has the DNA TGTGCCAGCTCACGCCCAGGAGCCGGGGCCAACGTCCTGACTTTC. Full variable domain (missing parts from reference TRBV18 and TRBJ2-6): NAGVMQNPRHLVRRRGQEARLRCSPMKGHSHVYWYRQLPEEGLKFMVYLQKENIIDESGMPKERFSAEFPKEGPSILRIQQVVRGDSAAYFCASSRPGAGANVLTFGAGSRLTVL.

The J gene is TRBJ1-2, the V gene TRBV19; TRBD1 aligns across 7 bases. The CDR3 extends over 12 amino acids. In germline, CDR1 is LNHDA, CDR2 SQIVND (reference sequence). Losses at the gene ends were 7 bases for V and 5 bases for J; bases not matched to a gene: 4. The CDR3 spells CASTQGRYGYTF. In DNA, the CDR3 is TGTGCCAGTACACAGGGGAGGTATGGCTACACCTTC. The whole variable domain, remainder taken from reference TRBV19 and TRBJ1-2, is DGGITQSPKYLFRKEGQNVTLSCEQNLNHDAMYWYRQDPGQGLRLIYYSQIVNDFQKGDIAEGYSVSREKKESFPLTVTSAQKNPTAFYLCASTQGRYGYTFGSGTRLTVV.

The chain uses TRBV19 and TRBJ2-1, with D uncertain. V lost 5 bases and J 2 bases, leaving 7 bases between the germline ends. CDR1 and CDR2 from the germline V gene are LNHDA and SQIVND (reference sequence). This CDR3 spans 13 amino acids. Here the CDR3 DNA reads TGTGCCAGTAGTCCTGGCCCCTACAATGAGCAGTTCTTC. Its protein product is CASSPGPYNEQFF.

CDR3 sequence (DNA): TGTGCCTGGAGTGTAGAGGGATGGAACACTGAAGCTTTCTTT. Translating gives CAWSVEGWNTEAFF. The chain recombines TRBV30 with TRBJ1-1; unclear D gene. Germline V lookup: CDR1 GTSNPN, CDR2 SVGIG (reference sequence). V was pared by 0 bases and J by 1 base, with 9 bases between. This CDR3 has 14 amino acids.

The chain links TRBV6-5 to TRBJ1-1; perhaps TRBD1 as D (6 bases). Germline CDR1 is MNHEY and CDR2 is SVGAGI. CDR3 size: 14 residues. Between the trimmed V and J ends, which lost 6 bases and 2 bases, there was a span of 13 bases. The CDR3 DNA follows: TGTGCCAGCAGGGTCGGACAGACTAACACTGAAGCTTTCTTT. Protein: CASRVGQTNTEAFF.